A single sample is the source of the 21 T cell receptor beta chains below, sequenced in a study of spatial heterogeneity in lung cancer. A single record per CDR3 protein comes from TCRdb applying MiXCR to the 5' RACE reads. The sample comprises 45,000 to 55,000 distinct CDR3 sequences, roughly 5% of which are singletons, and around 10% rests with the top ten. Sample time point: sample taken at primary tumor resection. The sequencing used PBMCs, collected at surgery. These receptors were obtained from a male donor with early-stage non-small cell lung cancer.

There are many counts of this clonotype. The chain employs TRBV20-1 and TRBJ2-1; D possibly corresponds to TRBD2 (5 bases). V was clipped by 5 bases and J by 5 bases, with 19 bases between them. The CDR3 is made up of 15 amino acids. CDR1 and CDR2 (germline): DFQATT, SNEGSKA (reference sequence). CDR3 in DNA: TGCAGTGCTTCTCGGACTTCCCCCACACACAATGAGCAGTTCTTC. Translated: CSASRTSPTHNEQFF.

This clonotype was seen repeatedly, ten times or more. The chain has TRBV6-1 and TRBJ1-2; 7 bases line up with TRBD1. Germline V gene sequence: CDR1 MNHNS, CDR2 SASEGT. The trim removed 1 base at V and 8 bases at J, leaving 13 bases unmatched. CDR3 length equals 16 residues. As DNA, the CDR3 is TGTGCCAGCAGTGAAGGTGTGGCAGGGGGAATGTACGGCTACACCTTC. Its translation: CASSEGVAGGMYGYTF.

In its sample, this clonotype was seen many times. The CDR3 spells CASSLADLGQRGETQYF. CDR3 DNA: TGCGCCAGCAGCTTGGCCGACTTGGGACAGCGAGGGGAGACCCAGTACTTC. The genes are TRBV5-1 and TRBJ2-5, with 7 positions matching TRBD1. Germline CDR1 reads SGHRS; CDR2 reads YFSETQ. J was trimmed by 5 bases and V by 0 bases; bases with no gene match: 13. This CDR3 has 17 residues.

The chain is built from TRBV12-5 and TRBJ2-2; no clear D gene. Germline-derived CDR1 and CDR2 are LGHNT and FRNRAP. Trimming removed 1 base from V and 1 base from J, with 4 bases in between. The CDR3 has 14 residues. This CDR3 reads CASGLGENTGELFF. CDR3 in DNA: TGTGCTAGTGGTTTGGGCGAGAACACCGGGGAGCTGTTTTTT.

This clonotype was counted at least ten times. The V call is TRBV19, the J call TRBJ2-7; 7 bases map to TRBD1. CDR1 LNHDA and CDR2 SQIVND come from the germline V gene (reference sequence). Germline trimming cut 4 bases from V and 3 bases from J; bases unmatched to any gene: 6. The CDR3 runs 14 residues. DNA of the CDR3: TGTGCCAGTAGTACGCGACAGGGCCTCTACGAGCAGTACTTC. Translated: CASSTRQGLYEQYF.

In its sample, this clonotype ranks as medium-sized (0.01 to 0.1%). The genes are TRBV7-9 and TRBJ2-7, with D possibly matching TRBD1 (5 bases). The CDR3 loop spans 14 amino acids. Germline CDR1 is SEHNR and CDR2 is FQNEAQ (reference sequence). The V and J ends lost 5 bases and 1 base respectively, with 12 bases between them. This CDR3 reads CASSTRQSSYEQYF. The CDR3 bases are TGTGCCAGCAGCACTCGACAGAGTTCCTACGAGCAGTACTTC.

This clonotype occurred many times. The chain joins TRBV5-4 to TRBJ2-3; TRBD2 matches at 9 bases. CDR1 SGHNT and CDR2 YYREEE come from the germline V gene (reference sequence). CDR3 length: 14 residues. Trimming removed 2 bases from V and 4 bases from J; junction bases left unmatched: 2. The CDR3 DNA is TGTGCCAGCAGCTTTAGCGGGAGCGCAGATACGCAGTATTTT. Its protein product is CASSFSGSADTQYF.

This clonotype was detected ten times or more. The chain is built from TRBV7-9 and TRBJ2-5, with 10 bases lining up with TRBD2. The CDR3 contains 18 residues. Germline CDR1 is SEHNR and CDR2 is FQNEAQ (reference sequence). The V gene end was trimmed by 4 bases and the J gene end by 2 bases; junction bases not matched to a gene: 13. The CDR3 region has the DNA TGTGCCAGCAGCTACAGACCCGGACTAGCGGTCGGACAAGAGACCCAGTACTTC. This encodes CASSYRPGLAVGQETQYF.

In this sample, this clonotype turned up many times. This chain links TRBV10-3 with TRBJ1-5; D perhaps matches TRBD1 (5 bases). From germline, CDR1 is ENHRY and CDR2 SYGVKD. The V end was cut by 6 bases, the J end by 3 bases, with 9 bases between. The CDR3 has 13 residues. The CDR3 nucleotides read TGTGCCATCAGGGGGCAGACCAATCAGCCCCAGCATTTT. It translates to CAIRGQTNQPQHF.

This clonotype has a count of ten or more. The V gene is TRBV27, the J gene TRBJ2-1; D uncertain. Germline CDR1 MNHEY, CDR2 SMNVEV (reference sequence). The V and J ends lost 3 bases and 5 bases respectively, with 8 bases between them. This CDR3 contains 13 residues. CDR3 nucleotides: TGTGCCAGCAGTTTTCGACTCAACAATGAGCAGTTCTTC. Its translation: CASSFRLNNEQFF.

This clonotype was recorded at least ten times. The rearrangement joins TRBV7-2 to TRBJ2-7; TRBD2 agrees at 10 bases. The CDR3 has 16 amino acids. V gave up 1 base and J gave up 10 bases; unmatched junction bases: 13. The germline CDR1 and CDR2 sequences are SGHTA and FQGNSA. The CDR3 here is CASSLESASGSSPQYF. CDR3 in DNA: TGTGCCAGCAGCTTAGAGTCGGCTAGCGGGAGCTCCCCACAGTACTTC.

J is TRBJ2-3 and V is TRBV20-1; the D gene is possibly TRBD2 (6 bases). This CDR3 is built from 14 residues. Germline CDR1 DFQATT, CDR2 SNEGSKA (reference sequence). V was shortened by 7 bases and J by 0 bases, with 14 bases between the two germline ends. This chain's CDR3 is CSVKEGSSTDTQYF. CDR3 bases: TGCAGTGTCAAGGAGGGTTCTAGCACAGATACGCAGTATTTT.

This clonotype has a count of ten or more. For the CDR3, the DNA is TGCGCCAGCAGCCAAGATGGCTTTAGCACAGATACGCAGTATTTT. The encoded protein is CASSQDGFSTDTQYF. The chain recombines TRBV4-1 with TRBJ2-3, with no clear D. This CDR3 comprises 15 residues. The V end lost 0 bases, the J end lost 0 bases, and 7 bases lay between the germline ends. Germline V gene data show CDR1 as MGHRA and CDR2 as YSYEKL.

In this sample, this clonotype turned up many times. The V call is TRBV20-1, the J call TRBJ2-3, with unresolved D. Germline values: CDR1 DFQATT, CDR2 SNEGSKA (reference sequence). V lost 0 bases, J lost 6 bases, and 19 bases lay in between. The CDR3 is 16 amino acids. The CDR3: CSARDPGSLDRDTQYF. CDR3 DNA sequence: TGCAGTGCTAGAGATCCTGGATCTCTCGACCGGGATACGCAGTATTTT.

The chain is built from TRBV6-5 and TRBJ2-7; weak D call: TRBD2 (5 bases). Germline V gene lookup returns CDR1 MNHEY and CDR2 SVGAGI. The CDR3 totals 14 residues. The V end was cut by 4 bases, the J end by 0 bases, with 10 bases between. The CDR3 is CASSSEGTSYEQYF. CDR3 nucleotide sequence: TGTGCCAGCAGTTCCGAGGGCACCTCCTACGAGCAGTACTTC.

Many counts were recorded for this clonotype. The CDR3 DNA is TGTGCCAGCAGCTTAGCGCAGGGGAGCGGCTACACCTTC. It codes for CASSLAQGSGYTF. This chain links TRBV11-2 with TRBJ1-2, with D perhaps TRBD1 (6 bases). In germline, CDR1 is SGHAT, CDR2 FQNNGV. This CDR3 region has 13 residues. The V gene lost 1 base and the J gene lost 8 bases, with 11 bases spanning the gap.

In its sample, this clonotype was seen a few times. The rearrangement joins TRBV15 to TRBJ1-1; D is uncertain. V lost 1 base to trimming and J lost 4 bases, with 10 bases between them. CDR1 LNHNV and CDR2 YYDKDF come from the germline V gene (reference sequence). This CDR3 comprises 14 residues. The CDR3 protein is CATSRVGRVTEAFF. The CDR3 coding sequence is TGTGCCACCAGCAGAGTTGGGAGGGTCACTGAAGCTTTCTTT.

By share, this clonotype counts as medium-sized. One end of the junction fails to match germline, which may point to a read error. This chain joins TRBV10-3 and TRBJ2-1; possibly TRBD2 for D (6 bases). The CDR3 has 12 amino acids. CDR1 is ENHRY and CDR2 is SYGVKD in the germline V gene. Here the CDR3 reads CAIPKGRDLEVF. CDR3 bases: TGTGCCATCCCCAAAGGCCGGGACTTAGAAGTCTTC.

This clonotype occurred many times. The CDR3 DNA reads TGCGCCAGCAGCTACAGCGGTAGCGGGAGCTACAATGAGCAGTTCTTC. This codes for CASSYSGSGSYNEQFF. The chain combines TRBV5-1 with TRBJ2-1; TRBD2 matches 9 bases. CDR3 length: 16 residues. V dropped 3 bases and J dropped 3; count of bases not matched to a gene: 7. The V gene's germline CDR1 is SGHRS and CDR2 YFSETQ. The whole variable domain, remainder taken from reference TRBV5-1 and TRBJ2-1, is KAGVTQTPRYLIKTRGQQVTLSCSPISGHRSVSWYQQTPGQGLQFLFEYFSETQRNKGNFPGRFSGRQFSNSRSEMNVSTLELGDSALYLCASSYSGSGSYNEQFFGPGTRLTVL.

In this sample, this clonotype turned up many times. The rearrangement joins TRBV5-6 to TRBJ2-2; a weak D match, TRBD2 (6 bases). V dropped 5 bases and J dropped 3 bases, with 14 bases sitting between them. CDR1 is SGHDT and CDR2 is YYEEEE in the germline V gene. The length of the CDR3 is 15 residues. CDR3 nucleotide sequence: TGTGCCAGCAGGGGGAGGAATAAATACACCGGGGAGCTGTTTTTT. This sequence encodes CASRGRNKYTGELFF.

This clonotype was recorded at least ten times. This chain connects TRBV4-3 to TRBJ1-1, with D unresolved. Germline V CDR1 and CDR2: LGHNA, YSLEER. This CDR3 is built from 16 residues. Trimming removed 0 bases from V and 0 bases from J, with 11 bases in between. CDR3: CASSQDWSDMNTEAFF. In DNA, the CDR3 is TGCGCCAGCAGCCAAGATTGGTCAGACATGAACACTGAAGCTTTCTTT.